This T cell receptor beta chain was obtained from a study of blood T cell repertoires in COVID-19 (dated by TCRdb to between 2020 and 2021). With respect to the entire study: Collaborator samples came from the United States, Italy and Spain and covered acute and convalescent phases of COVID-19. A freely available public database, intended as a resource for researchers studying the immune response to SARS-CoV-2, is where the repertoires were released. A de-identified subject ID, COVID-19 status, age in years and sex were almost always included in the sample metadata. The dataset comprised deeply sampled blood TCRbeta repertoires from subjects exposed to, actively infected with, or recovered from COVID-19. Samples were obtained from the ongoing ImmuneRACE study (first 160 participants) and from 950 to 1,500 subjects provided by 6 global collaborators. Where HLA class I and class II types were available, the types were taken from metadata supplied by the sample provider, not from assay-based typing. The material from the prospective study consisted of cDNA or gDNA derived from T cells, B-cell-depleted T cells, or PBMCs.

Study-wide findings and limitations: The quantity of clinical and demographic metadata differed by source and by participant and was supplied without curation.

TCRbeta CDR3 regions were amplified from genomic DNA using the immunoSEQ Assay, a bias-controlled multiplex PCR. The authors' analysis ran thus. The number of nucleated cells in each sample was estimated by amplification of reference gene primers within the assay. To quantify the absolute abundance of each unique TCRbeta CDR3 rearrangement, sequence reads were collapsed and filtered. For each sample, productive Simpson clonality was calculated as the square root of Simpson's diversity index across productive rearrangements. TCRdb limited this immuneACCESS table to in-frame rearrangements with V and J called. A share of clones is missing; checked studies link under half to unresolved V genes, and the rest is unexplained. Clone size and the V and J calls come from that table; the DNA yielded D and trimming. The sample has about 290,000 clones on record, roughly 90% of them singletons. Roughly 0.92% of the sample belongs to the ten largest clones.

A note on this clone: This receptor's antigen is unknown. It has no much larger one-base neighbor in the sample; base qualities were not kept.

CDR1 is given as MGHRA and CDR2 as YSYEKL, both from the germline V gene. From the cysteine up to the phenylalanine, the CDR3 has a length of 16 residues. The only DNA kept is the CDR3, 48 bases in frame from the first base. Here V drops 0 bases and J drops 3 bases, and the junction holds 5 bases not matched to any gene. Another Seattle source contributed samples from volunteer blood donors who had recovered from COVID-19. The collaborating institutions used their own protocols to collect whole blood in K2EDTA tubes. For TCRbeta analysis, collaborators shipped samples in one of three forms: frozen whole blood, isolated PBMCs, or DNA extracted from either of those sample types.

This receptor was obtained from a woman between 40 and 55 years old who had recovered from COVID-19. Sequenced input: peripheral blood. The chain was built from TRBV4-1 and TRBJ1-2; 9 central bases correspond to TRBD1. The CDR3 sequence is CASSQEGQGMDYGYTF. In nucleotide form, the sequence is TGCGCCAGCAGCCAAGAGGGACAGGGTATGGACTATGGCTACACCTTC.